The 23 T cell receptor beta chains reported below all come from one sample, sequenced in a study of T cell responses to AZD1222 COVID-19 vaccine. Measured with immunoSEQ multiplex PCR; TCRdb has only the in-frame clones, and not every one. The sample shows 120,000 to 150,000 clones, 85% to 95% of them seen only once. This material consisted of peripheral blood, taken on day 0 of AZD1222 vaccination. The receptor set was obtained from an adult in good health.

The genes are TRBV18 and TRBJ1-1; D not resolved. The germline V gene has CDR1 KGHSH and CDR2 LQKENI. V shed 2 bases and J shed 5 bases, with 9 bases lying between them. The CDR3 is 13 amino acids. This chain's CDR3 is CASSPEAGTEAFF. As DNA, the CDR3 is TGTGCCAGCTCACCAGAAGCTGGGACTGAAGCTTTCTTT.

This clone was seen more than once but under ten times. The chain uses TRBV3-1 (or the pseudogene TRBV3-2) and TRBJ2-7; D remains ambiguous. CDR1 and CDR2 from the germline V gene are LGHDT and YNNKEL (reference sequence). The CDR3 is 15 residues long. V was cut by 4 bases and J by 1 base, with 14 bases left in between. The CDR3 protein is CASSPGRPLSYEQYF. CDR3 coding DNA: TGTGCCAGCAGCCCCGGTAGACCACTTTCCTACGAGCAGTACTTC.

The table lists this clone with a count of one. Here the CDR3 DNA reads TGTGCCAGCAGCCAGGGGACAGGGAGGGCCTATGGCTACACCTTC. It encodes CASSQGTGRAYGYTF. The genes are TRBV5-6 and TRBJ1-2; TRBD1 aligns across 9 bases. V lost 4 bases and J lost 4; bases outside the gene matches: 8. CDR3 length: 15 residues. CDR1 SGHDT and CDR2 YYEEEE come from the germline V gene.

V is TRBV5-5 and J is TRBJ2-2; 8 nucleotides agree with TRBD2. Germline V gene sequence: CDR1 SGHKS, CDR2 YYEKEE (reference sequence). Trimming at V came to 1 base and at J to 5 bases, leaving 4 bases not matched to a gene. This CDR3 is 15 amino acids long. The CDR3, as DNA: TGTGCCAGCAGCTTGACTCTAGCGGGTACCGGGGAGCTGTTTTTT. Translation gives CASSLTLAGTGELFF.

The CDR3 coding sequence is TGTGCCACCAGTGATTCGGAGCCATACAATGAGCAGTTCTTC. Translated, it gives CATSDSEPYNEQFF. The gene calls are TRBV24-1 and TRBJ2-1, with unresolved D. The CDR3 spans 14 residues. CDR1 and CDR2 from the germline V gene are KGHDR and SFDVKD. V lost 2 bases and J lost 4, with 8 bases in between.

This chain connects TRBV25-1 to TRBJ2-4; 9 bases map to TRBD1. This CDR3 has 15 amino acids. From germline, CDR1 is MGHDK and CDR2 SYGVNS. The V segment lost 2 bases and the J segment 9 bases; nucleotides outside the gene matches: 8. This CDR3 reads CASSELGQGSGIQYF. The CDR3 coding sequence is TGTGCCAGCAGTGAACTGGGACAGGGAAGTGGCATTCAGTACTTC.

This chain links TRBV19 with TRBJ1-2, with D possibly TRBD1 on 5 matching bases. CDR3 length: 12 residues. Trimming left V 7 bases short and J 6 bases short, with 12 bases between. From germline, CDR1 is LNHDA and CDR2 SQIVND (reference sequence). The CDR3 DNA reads TGTGCCAGTACCCCGAGGGGCCATGGCTACACCTTC. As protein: CASTPRGHGYTF.

CDR3 bases: TGTGCCAGCTCACCACTCGGCCCCGCGACTGAAGCTTTCTTT. This codes for CASSPLGPATEAFF. This chain links TRBV18 with TRBJ1-1; D call uncertain. The V and J ends lost 1 base and 5 bases respectively, with 11 bases between them. From germline, CDR1 is KGHSH and CDR2 LQKENI. This CDR3 is built from 14 residues.

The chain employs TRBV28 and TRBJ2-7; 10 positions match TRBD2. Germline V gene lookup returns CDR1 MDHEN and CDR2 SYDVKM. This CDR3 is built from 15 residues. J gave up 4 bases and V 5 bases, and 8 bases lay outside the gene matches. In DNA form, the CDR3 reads TGTGCCAGCAGTCCGGCGGGACTAGCGTTGTACGAGCAGTACTTC. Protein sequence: CASSPAGLALYEQYF.

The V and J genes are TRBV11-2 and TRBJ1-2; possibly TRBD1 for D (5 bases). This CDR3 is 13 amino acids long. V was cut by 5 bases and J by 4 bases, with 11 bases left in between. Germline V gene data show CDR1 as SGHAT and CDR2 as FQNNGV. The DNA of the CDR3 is TGTGCCAGCAGCCGTGGAGGGGTCTATGGCTACACCTTC. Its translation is CASSRGGVYGYTF.

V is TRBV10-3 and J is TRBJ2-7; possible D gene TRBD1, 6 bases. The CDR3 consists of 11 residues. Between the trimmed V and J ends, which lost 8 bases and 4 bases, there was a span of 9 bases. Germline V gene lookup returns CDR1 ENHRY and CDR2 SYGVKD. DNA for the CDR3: TGTGCCATCGGTGGACAGTACGAGCAGTACTTC. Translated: CAIGGQYEQYF.

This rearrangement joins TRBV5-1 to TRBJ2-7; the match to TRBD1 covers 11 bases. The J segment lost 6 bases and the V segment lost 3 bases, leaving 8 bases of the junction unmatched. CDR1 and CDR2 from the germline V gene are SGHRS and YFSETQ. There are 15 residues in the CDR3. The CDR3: CASSYGTGGSLEQYF. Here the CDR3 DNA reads TGCGCCAGCAGCTACGGGACAGGGGGTTCTCTCGAGCAGTACTTC.

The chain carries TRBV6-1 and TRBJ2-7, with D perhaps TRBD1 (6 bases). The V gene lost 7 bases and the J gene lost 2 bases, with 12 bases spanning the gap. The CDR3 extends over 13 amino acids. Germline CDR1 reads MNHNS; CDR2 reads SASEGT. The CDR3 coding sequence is TGTGCCAGCAATCCGGACAGCACCTACGAGCAGTACTTC. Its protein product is CASNPDSTYEQYF.

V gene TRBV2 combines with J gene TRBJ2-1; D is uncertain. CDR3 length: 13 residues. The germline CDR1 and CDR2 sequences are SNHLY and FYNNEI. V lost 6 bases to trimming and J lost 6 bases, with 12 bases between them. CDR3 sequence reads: CASRRTPANEQFF. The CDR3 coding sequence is TGTGCCAGCAGGCGGACCCCGGCCAATGAGCAGTTCTTC.

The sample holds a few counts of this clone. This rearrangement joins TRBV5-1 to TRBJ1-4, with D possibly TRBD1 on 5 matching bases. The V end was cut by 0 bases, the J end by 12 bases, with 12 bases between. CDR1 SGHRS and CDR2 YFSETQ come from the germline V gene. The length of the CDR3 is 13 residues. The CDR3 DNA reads TGCGCCAGCAGCTTGGATTTGGTAGGGGAACTGTTTTTT. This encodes CASSLDLVGELFF.

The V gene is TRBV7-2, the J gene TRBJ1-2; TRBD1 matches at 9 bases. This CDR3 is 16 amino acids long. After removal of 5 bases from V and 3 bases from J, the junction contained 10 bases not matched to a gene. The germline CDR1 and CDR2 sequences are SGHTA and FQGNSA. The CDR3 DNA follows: TGTGCCAGCAGCCCCCGGGACAGGGCTCCAGACTATGGCTACACCTTC. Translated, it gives CASSPRDRAPDYGYTF.

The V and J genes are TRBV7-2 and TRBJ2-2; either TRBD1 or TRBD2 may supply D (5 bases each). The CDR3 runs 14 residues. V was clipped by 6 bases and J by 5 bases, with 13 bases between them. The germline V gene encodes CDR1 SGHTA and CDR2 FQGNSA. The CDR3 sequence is CASSWGPRTGELFF. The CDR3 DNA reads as TGTGCCAGCAGTTGGGGACCGCGAACCGGGGAGCTGTTTTTT.

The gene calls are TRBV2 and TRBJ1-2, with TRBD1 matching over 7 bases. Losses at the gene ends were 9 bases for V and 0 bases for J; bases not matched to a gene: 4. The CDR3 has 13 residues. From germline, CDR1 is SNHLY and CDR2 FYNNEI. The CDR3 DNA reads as TGTGCCAGTCTCGGGACAGCTAACTATGGCTACACCTTC. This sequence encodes CASLGTANYGYTF.

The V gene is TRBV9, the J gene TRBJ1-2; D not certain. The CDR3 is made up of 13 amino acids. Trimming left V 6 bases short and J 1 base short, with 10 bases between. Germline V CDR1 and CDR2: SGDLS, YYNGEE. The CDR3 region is CASTEGFNYGYTF. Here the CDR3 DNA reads TGTGCCAGCACTGAGGGATTTAACTATGGCTACACCTTC.

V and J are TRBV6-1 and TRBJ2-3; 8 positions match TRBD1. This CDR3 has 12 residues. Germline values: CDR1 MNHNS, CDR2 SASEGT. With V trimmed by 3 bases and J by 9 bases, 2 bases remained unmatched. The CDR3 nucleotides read TGTGCCAGCAGTGAGACAGGGGAGACGCAGTATTTT. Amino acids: CASSETGETQYF.

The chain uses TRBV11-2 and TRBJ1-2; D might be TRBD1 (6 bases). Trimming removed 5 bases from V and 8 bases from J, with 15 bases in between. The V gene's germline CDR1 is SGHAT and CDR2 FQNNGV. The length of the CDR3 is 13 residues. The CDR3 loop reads CASSPSWGPGYTF. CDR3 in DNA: TGTGCCAGCAGCCCCTCCTGGGGGCCCGGCTACACCTTC.

The CDR3 loop is CASSRYVRDEMSNQPQHF. The CDR3 DNA is TGTGCCAGCTCACGGTATGTCCGGGATGAGATGAGCAATCAGCCCCAGCATTTT. The chain joins TRBV18 to TRBJ1-5; D not certain. Trimming removed 4 bases at V and 1 base at J, with 20 bases between. This CDR3 contains 18 residues. Germline assignment: CDR1 KGHSH and CDR2 LQKENI.

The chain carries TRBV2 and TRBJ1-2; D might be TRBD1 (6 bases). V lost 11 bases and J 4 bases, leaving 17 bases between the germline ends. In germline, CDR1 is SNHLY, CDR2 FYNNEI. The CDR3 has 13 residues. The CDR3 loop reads CAGTGQLSYGYTF. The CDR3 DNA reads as TGTGCCGGAACCGGACAGCTTAGCTATGGCTACACCTTC.